The T cell receptor beta chain described here comes from a study of CD4+ T cells in melanoma. There are 13 residues in the CDR3. V was pared by 5 bases and J by 1 base, with 12 bases between. Per germline, CDR1 SQVTM and CDR2 ANQGSEA. Assay: immunoSEQ multiplex PCR; the TCRdb copy retains only in-frame clones and omits some. The sample has about 140,000 clones; around 90% are singletons. The receptor was derived from a human donor with melanoma. The gene calls are TRBV29-1 and TRBJ2-7; TRBD1 or TRBD2 may be the D gene (6 bases each). CDR3 sequence: CSVRTGRSYEQYF. In DNA, the CDR3 is TGCAGCGTTCGTACAGGGAGGTCCTACGAGCAGTACTTC.